This section outlines one TCR beta chain sequence together with its context. Germline loops: CDR1 SGDLS, CDR2 YYNGEE. The CDR3 runs to 17 residues. Trimming at V came to 10 bases and at J to 3 bases, leaving 14 bases not matched to a gene. Per the authors' pipeline: From reference gene primer amplification, estimates of nucleated cell counts were derived. Repertoires were generated with immunoSEQ multiplex PCR, while TCRdb's copy carries only in-frame clones and drops some. The DNA gave D and trimming, while V, J and clone size come from that table. Seen here are about 250,000 clones, roughly nine tenths observed once, and the top ten hold 0.9% to 1%. The sample comes from a study of blood T cell repertoires in COVID-19.

The receptor was isolated from a woman between 40 and 50 years old who had recovered from COVID-19. This chain connects TRBV9 to TRBJ2-1; TRBD2 matches 12 bases. The sample was peripheral blood. The CDR3 DNA reads TGTGCCTCGTCAAGACTAGCGGGAGACCCCCACTACAATGAGCAGTTCTTC. The encoded protein is CASSRLAGDPHYNEQFF.